This T cell receptor beta chain was observed in a study of T cell repertoires in cytomegalovirus infection. Overall study results and limits: Summed public TCR beta family frequency identified CMV carriers bearing the relevant HLA. The ex vivo response was dominated by HLA-C-restricted CMV-specific TCR beta clonotypes.

On this clonotype: The target antigen is unknown.

Trimming took 6 bases from V and 7 from J, leaving 21 bases between them. The CDR3 consists of 14 residues. CDR1 SQVTM and CDR2 ANQGSEA come from the germline V gene. TCRdb recomputed calls from the reads with MiXCR, one row per CDR3 protein. The sample lists roughly 760,000 distinct CDR3 sequences, 35% occurring once. The V and J genes are TRBV29-1 and TRBJ1-2; D possibly corresponds to TRBD1 (6 bases). The TCR was taken from a human donor in good health (CMV status not recorded). Some clones in this sample may be carry-over from other donors' samples. The sample comprised PBMCs. This CDR3 is CSVASSPGGAGYTF. Written as DNA, the CDR3 is TGCAGCGTCGCTAGCTCCCCGGGGGGGGCTGGCTACACCTTC.